Listed here are 31 T cell receptor beta chains from one sample, sequenced in a study of CD8+ T cells in alopecia areata. RNA was extracted and reverse transcribed into cDNA as the sequencing template. Using immunoSEQ multiplex PCR, the repertoire was profiled, and TCRdb retains in-frame clones only, with some absent. The data hold 200,000 to 250,000 clones, with about 53% observed a single time. This material consisted of CD4+ T cells sorted from blood, taken at week 0. The source of these receptors is a human donor with alopecia areata.

This chain joins TRBV5-4 and TRBJ1-5; no definite D call. Between the trimmed V and J ends, which lost 2 bases and 0 bases, there was a span of 9 bases. The length of the CDR3 is 15 residues. CDR1 SGHNT and CDR2 YYREEE come from the germline V gene (reference sequence). In DNA, the CDR3 is TGTGCCAGCAGCTTAGAACGAATTAGCAATCAGCCCCAGCATTTT. Translation: CASSLERISNQPQHF.

V usage is TRBV29-1 and J usage is TRBJ1-1; weak D call: TRBD1 (5 bases). CDR1 SQVTM and CDR2 ANQGSEA come from the germline V gene. There are 14 residues in the CDR3. The V end lost 3 bases, the J end lost 3 bases, and 14 bases lay between the germline ends. The CDR3 sequence: CSVENPGRYTEAFF. CDR3 DNA sequence: TGCAGCGTTGAGAATCCAGGGAGGTACACTGAAGCTTTCTTT.

This clone was recorded a few times. This chain uses TRBV25-1 with TRBJ1-2, with 7 bases aligning to TRBD1. The CDR3 covers 13 residues. Germline V gene sequence: CDR1 MGHDK, CDR2 SYGVNS. V shed 1 base and J 11 bases; nucleotides not matched to a gene: 7. CDR3 protein: CASSESSTTGYTF. Here the CDR3 DNA reads TGTGCCAGCAGTGAATCTAGTACGACAGGGTACACCTTC.

This CDR3 reads CAWSVTGLAEKLFF. CDR3 DNA: TGTGCCTGGAGTGTGACAGGGTTGGCTGAAAAACTGTTTTTT. The chain links TRBV30 to TRBJ1-4; 7 nucleotides align to TRBD1. The V segment lost 0 bases and the J segment 7 bases; nucleotides outside the gene matches: 5. Germline V gives CDR1 GTSNPN, CDR2 SVGIG (reference sequence). The CDR3 sequence is 14 residues long.

The chain joins TRBV5-4 to TRBJ2-3; D is undetermined. Germline CDR1 reads SGHNT; CDR2 reads YYREEE (reference sequence). This CDR3 contains 14 residues. V was cut by 1 base and J by 8 bases, with 14 bases left in between. The CDR3 DNA follows: TGTGCCAGCAGCTTGTCGACTTATCGGGCTACGCAGTATTTT. Its translation: CASSLSTYRATQYF.

V usage is TRBV5-1 and J usage is TRBJ1-2, with D perhaps matching TRBD1 (6 bases). Germline V gives CDR1 SGHRS, CDR2 YFSETQ. The CDR3 is 14 amino acids. Trimming cost V 4 bases and J 3 bases, with 13 bases left between them. CDR3 sequence: CASSPQGNDYGYTF. CDR3 DNA: TGCGCCAGCAGCCCACAGGGTAATGACTATGGCTACACCTTC.

The chain has TRBV19 and TRBJ1-2; maybe TRBD1 (6 bases). In germline, CDR1 is LNHDA, CDR2 SQIVND (reference sequence). With 5 bases removed from V and 4 bases from J, the gap between germline ends came to 20 bases. This CDR3 spans 16 amino acids. CDR3 sequence reads: CASSEQGSPKPYGYTF. In DNA, the CDR3 is TGTGCCAGTAGTGAGCAGGGGTCTCCTAAACCCTATGGCTACACCTTC.

This clone turned up a few times. The rearrangement links TRBV2 to TRBJ2-6; D call uncertain. V was trimmed by 4 bases and J by 1 base, leaving 14 bases between them. Germline V gene sequence: CDR1 SNHLY, CDR2 FYNNEI. This CDR3 has 17 amino acids. The CDR3: CASSARTLRSGANVLTF. CDR3 sequence (DNA): TGTGCCAGCAGTGCAAGGACCCTAAGATCTGGGGCCAACGTCCTGACTTTC.

The CDR3: CASRLSGTPSSYNEQFF. CDR3 sequence (DNA): TGCGCCAGCCGACTTTCCGGGACTCCCAGCTCCTACAATGAGCAGTTCTTC. The chain combines TRBV5-1 with TRBJ2-1; D possibly corresponds to TRBD2 (6 bases). Germline V gene sequence: CDR1 SGHRS, CDR2 YFSETQ. The CDR3 runs 17 residues. Trimming took 7 bases from V and 0 from J, leaving 20 bases between them.

This clone was counted only a few times. The chain employs TRBV4-2 and TRBJ2-7, with D possibly being TRBD2 (7 bases). CDR1 is LGHNA and CDR2 is YNFKEQ in the germline V gene. The length of the CDR3 is 15 residues. Trimming took off 0 bases at V and 2 bases at J, with 11 bases between the two ends. CDR3 bases: TGTGCCAGCAGCCAAGATAGGGAGGGGGCCTACGAGCAGTACTTC. Encoded protein: CASSQDREGAYEQYF.

The genes are TRBV29-1 and TRBJ1-1; no reliable D call. The ends were cut back, 6 bases at V and 4 bases at J, with 15 bases in the middle. The germline gives CDR1 SQVTM, CDR2 ANQGSEA. The CDR3 loop spans 13 amino acids. Here the CDR3 reads CSVADMLGTEAFF. CDR3 sequence (DNA): TGCAGCGTAGCCGACATGTTAGGCACTGAAGCTTTCTTT. Drawing the rest from reference TRBV29-1 and TRBJ1-1, the complete variable domain is SAVISQKPSRDICQRGTSLTIQCQVDSQVTMMFWYRQQPGQSLTLIATANQGSEATYESGFVIDKFPISRPNLTFSTLTVSNMSPEDSSIYLCSVADMLGTEAFFGQGTRLTVV.

This rearrangement joins TRBV6-5 to TRBJ1-2, with D maybe TRBD1 (6 bases). Germline values: CDR1 MNHEY, CDR2 SVGAGI. Trimming stripped 5 bases from V and 6 bases from J, with 13 bases between. The CDR3 has 13 residues. CDR3 nucleotides: TGTGCCAGCAGTCCATCGACAGGCGATGGCTACACCTTC. Residues: CASSPSTGDGYTF.

The chain employs TRBV30 and TRBJ1-2; D unresolved. The CDR3 is 12 amino acids. The ends were cut back, 7 bases at V and 2 bases at J, with 11 bases in the middle. The germline V gene has CDR1 GTSNPN and CDR2 SVGIG (reference sequence). CDR3 sequence reads: CALRVANYGYTF. The CDR3 nucleotides read TGTGCCTTGAGAGTCGCGAACTATGGCTACACCTTC.

This clone was seen a single time. The chain uses TRBV9 and TRBJ1-1; possibly TRBD1 for D (5 bases). Trimming took 0 bases from V and 4 from J, leaving 10 bases between them. The CDR3 contains 14 residues. Germline loops: CDR1 SGDLS, CDR2 YYNGEE. This CDR3 is CASSVVPGPTEAFF. CDR3 nucleotides: TGTGCCAGCAGCGTAGTACCAGGGCCCACTGAAGCTTTCTTT.

On this clone itself: Within the sample, other DNA sequences also encode this same CDR3. V and J are TRBV7-3 and TRBJ2-1; a weak D match, TRBD2 (5 bases). From germline, CDR1 is SGHTA and CDR2 FQGTGA. Between the trimmed V and J ends, which lost 5 bases and 3 bases, there was a span of 11 bases. This CDR3 is built from 14 residues. In nucleotides, the CDR3 is TGTGCCAGCAGCCGATCCGGGGACTACAATGAGCAGTTCTTC. Translated: CASSRSGDYNEQFF. The full variable domain, its missing parts supplied by reference TRBV7-3 and TRBJ2-1, is GAGVSQTPSNKVTEKGKYVELRCDPISGHTALYWYRQSLGQGPEFLIYFQGTGAADDSGLPNDRFFAVRPEGSVSTLKIQRTERGDSAVYLCASSRSGDYNEQFFGPGTRLTVL.

The V call is TRBV30, the J call TRBJ1-2, with 9 bases identical to TRBD1. Trimming took 4 bases from V and 3 from J; bases not matched to a gene: 21. Germline V gene data show CDR1 as GTSNPN and CDR2 as SVGIG (reference sequence). The CDR3 runs 19 residues. In nucleotides, the CDR3 is TGTGCCTGGATCAAATACGGGGGACAGGGCAAGGATAAGGACTATGGCTACACCTTC. Translated, it gives CAWIKYGGQGKDKDYGYTF.

V gene TRBV11-2 combines with J gene TRBJ2-3; 7 bases are shared with TRBD1. V shed 5 bases, J shed 1 base, and the junction held 6 bases outside the gene matches. This CDR3 region has 15 residues. CDR1 and CDR2 from the germline V gene are SGHAT and FQNNGV. The CDR3 nucleotides read TGTGCCAGCAGCGGCACCGGGACAGGCACAGATACGCAGTATTTT. It encodes CASSGTGTGTDTQYF.

The chain links TRBV5-6 to TRBJ1-1; tentatively, D is TRBD1 (6 bases). The germline V gene encodes CDR1 SGHDT and CDR2 YYEEEE. The CDR3 sequence is 15 residues long. V was trimmed by 4 bases and J by 3 bases, leaving 16 bases between them. The CDR3 reads CASSPLGGEDTEAFF. DNA of the CDR3: TGTGCCAGCAGCCCATTGGGGGGCGAGGACACTGAAGCTTTCTTT.

This clone came up a few times. The chain is built from TRBV7-3 and TRBJ2-7, with D possibly TRBD2 on 5 matching bases. This CDR3 has 12 residues. V was pared by 0 bases and J by 5 bases, with 5 bases between. Germline lookup yields CDR1 SGHTA and CDR2 FQGTGA. The CDR3 DNA is TGTGCCAGCAGCTTAACCGGGGACGAGCAGTACTTC. Its protein is CASSLTGDEQYF.

The chain carries TRBV30 and TRBJ1-1; 7 nucleotides line up with TRBD1. Unmatched junction bases numbered 24, after V lost 3 bases and J lost 11 bases. CDR3 length: 17 residues. Looked up from germline, CDR1 is GTSNPN and CDR2 is SVGIG (reference sequence). CDR3 residues: CAWSPRRGARATLAAFF. The CDR3, as DNA: TGTGCCTGGAGCCCTCGCAGGGGGGCCCGCGCGACGCTCGCGGCTTTCTTT.

The genes are TRBV30 and TRBJ2-7; 12 nucleotides match TRBD2. The V gene end was trimmed by 4 bases and the J gene end by 3 bases; junction bases not matched to a gene: 4. From germline, CDR1 is GTSNPN and CDR2 SVGIG (reference sequence). This CDR3 spans 14 amino acids. CDR3 residues: CAWKRLAGDYEQYF. The CDR3 region has the DNA TGTGCCTGGAAACGACTAGCGGGGGACTACGAGCAGTACTTC. Full variable domain (remainder filled in from reference TRBV30 and TRBJ2-7): SQTIHQWPATLVQPVGSPLSLECTVEGTSNPNLYWYRQAAGRGLQLLFYSVGIGQISSEVPQNLSASRPQDRQFILSSKKLLLSDSGFYLCAWKRLAGDYEQYFGPGTRLTVT.

This clone was observed a handful of times. The V and J genes are TRBV2 and TRBJ1-1; no clear D. This CDR3 region has 11 residues. The V and J ends lost 4 bases and 3 bases respectively, with 3 bases between them. Germline assignment: CDR1 SNHLY and CDR2 FYNNEI. CDR3: CASSGDTEAFF. Written as DNA, the CDR3 is TGTGCCAGCAGTGGGGACACTGAAGCTTTCTTT.

V gene TRBV7-3 combines with J gene TRBJ1-6, with D perhaps TRBD1 (5 bases). This CDR3 has 13 amino acids. V dropped 4 bases and J dropped 10 bases, with 11 bases sitting between them. CDR1 SGHTA and CDR2 FQGTGA come from the germline V gene. The CDR3 coding sequence is TGTGCCAGCAGCTCAGGGTGGGGATCACCCCTCCACTTT. It specifies CASSSGWGSPLHF.

The chain has TRBV6-1 and TRBJ2-1; possible D gene TRBD2, 5 bases. Germline V gene data show CDR1 as MNHNS and CDR2 as SASEGT. The CDR3 spans 11 residues. V was clipped by 5 bases and J by 10 bases, with 9 bases between them. The chain's CDR3 is CASSPRREQFF. The CDR3 bases are TGTGCCAGCAGTCCGAGGAGGGAGCAGTTCTTC.

This chain joins TRBV9 and TRBJ2-1; D unresolved. CDR3 length: 17 residues. CDR1 and CDR2 from the germline V gene are SGDLS and YYNGEE. V lost 0 bases and J 3 bases, leaving 16 bases between the germline ends. The CDR3 DNA reads as TGTGCCAGCAGCGTAGGGAGTAAGAGCTTGCTCTACAATGAGCAGTTCTTC. This translates into CASSVGSKSLLYNEQFF.

This clone was seen more than once but under ten times. The rearrangement links TRBV7-2 to TRBJ2-5; D gene unclear. Germline V gene sequence: CDR1 SGHTA, CDR2 FQGNSA. The CDR3 sequence is 13 residues long. The V end lost 6 bases, the J end lost 1 base, and 9 bases lay between the germline ends. CDR3 sequence reads: CASRRASQETQYF. CDR3 in DNA: TGTGCCAGCAGGCGAGCGAGCCAAGAGACCCAGTACTTC.

The chain joins TRBV29-1 to TRBJ1-1; D unresolved. V was trimmed by 4 bases and J by 7 bases, leaving 10 bases between them. The CDR3 spans 11 residues. Germline lookup yields CDR1 SQVTM and CDR2 ANQGSEA. The CDR3: CSVGGFDEAFF. DNA for the CDR3: TGCAGCGTTGGAGGGTTTGATGAAGCTTTCTTT.

The rearrangement links TRBV4-2 to TRBJ2-7; TRBD1 might be the D (7 bases). Germline CDR1 reads LGHNA; CDR2 reads YNFKEQ. V shed 0 bases and J shed 9 bases, with 15 bases lying between them. CDR3 length: 14 residues. The CDR3 protein is CASSQEPPQGGQYF. For the CDR3, the DNA is TGTGCCAGCAGCCAAGAACCGCCGCAGGGGGGGCAGTACTTC.

This sequence joins TRBV30 and TRBJ1-4; TRBD1 might be the D (6 bases). The CDR3 runs 13 residues. Trimming stripped 5 bases from V and 5 bases from J, with 12 bases between. Germline CDR1 and CDR2: GTSNPN and SVGIG (reference sequence). In DNA form, the CDR3 reads TGTGCCTGGGCGCGCGACAGGAATGAAAAACTGTTTTTT. Its protein is CAWARDRNEKLFF. Drawing the rest from reference TRBV30 and TRBJ1-4, the complete variable domain is SQTIHQWPATLVQPVGSPLSLECTVEGTSNPNLYWYRQAAGRGLQLLFYSVGIGQISSEVPQNLSASRPQDRQFILSSKKLLLSDSGFYLCAWARDRNEKLFFGSGTQLSVL.

The chain carries TRBV7-2 and TRBJ2-1; unclear D gene. Germline CDR1 and CDR2: SGHTA and FQGNSA. V was pared by 1 base and J by 3 bases, with 10 bases between. The CDR3 sequence is 15 residues long. The CDR3 spells CASSLERQSYNEQFF. CDR3 nucleotide sequence: TGTGCCAGCAGCTTAGAACGGCAGAGCTACAATGAGCAGTTCTTC.

The rearrangement uses TRBV7-2 and TRBJ2-7; possibly TRBD2 for D (5 bases). From germline, CDR1 is SGHTA and CDR2 FQGNSA. The ends were cut back, 1 base at V and 7 bases at J, with 17 bases in the middle. The CDR3 sequence is 15 residues long. The CDR3 region is CASSLVLDPRGEQYF. CDR3 sequence (DNA): TGTGCCAGCAGCTTAGTTTTAGACCCACGAGGGGAGCAGTACTTC.